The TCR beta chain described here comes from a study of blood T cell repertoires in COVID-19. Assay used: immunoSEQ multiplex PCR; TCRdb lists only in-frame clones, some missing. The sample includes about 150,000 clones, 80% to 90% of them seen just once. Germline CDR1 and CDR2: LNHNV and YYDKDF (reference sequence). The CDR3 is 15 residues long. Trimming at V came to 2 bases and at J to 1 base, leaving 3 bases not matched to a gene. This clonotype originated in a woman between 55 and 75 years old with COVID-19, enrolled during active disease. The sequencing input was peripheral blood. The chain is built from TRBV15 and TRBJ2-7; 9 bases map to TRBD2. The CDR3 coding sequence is TGTGCCACCAGCAGATGGGCGGGGGGGTCCTACGAGCAGTACTTC. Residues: CATSRWAGGSYEQYF.